A single sample is the source of the 24 T cell receptor beta chains below, sequenced in a study of blood T cell repertoires in COVID-19. Profiling relied on immunoSEQ multiplex PCR, and the TCRdb table lists in-frame clones only, not all of them. The table shows 230,000 or so clones, with around 84% occurring only once. The sample comprised peripheral blood. These receptor sequences come from a woman between 40 and 55 years old who had recovered from COVID-19.

A few counts support this clone. The V and J genes are TRBV7-8 and TRBJ1-1; 7 nucleotides line up with TRBD1. The CDR3 contains 15 residues. The germline CDR1 and CDR2 sequences are SGHVS and FQNEAQ. V lost 5 bases and J lost 3; bases outside the gene matches: 9. The CDR3 protein is CASSPRDSPYTEAFF. The CDR3 DNA follows: TGTGCCAGCAGCCCGCGGGACAGCCCCTACACTGAAGCTTTCTTT.

J is TRBJ1-5 and V is TRBV4-1, with D tentatively TRBD1 (6 bases). From germline, CDR1 is MGHRA and CDR2 YSYEKL. The V gene lost 1 base and the J gene lost 6 bases, with 13 bases spanning the gap. The CDR3 is 15 residues long. The CDR3 loop is CASSQGETGFQPQHF. DNA of the CDR3: TGCGCCAGCAGCCAAGGGGAGACAGGTTTTCAGCCCCAGCATTTT.

In nucleotides, the CDR3 is TGTGCCAGCCCCGAGAGAGAGGGGGATAGCACAGATACGCAGTATTTT. Its translation is CASPEREGDSTDTQYF. The rearrangement uses TRBV7-9 and TRBJ2-3; D may be TRBD1 (6 bases). Trimming cost V 8 bases and J 0 bases, with 18 bases left between them. The CDR3 contains 16 residues. Looked up from germline, CDR1 is SEHNR and CDR2 is FQNEAQ (reference sequence).

The chain recombines TRBV28 with TRBJ1-2; D call uncertain. The CDR3 has 15 amino acids. V was trimmed by 2 bases and J by 2 bases, leaving 12 bases between them. Per germline, CDR1 MDHEN and CDR2 SYDVKM. The CDR3 DNA reads as TGTGCCAGCAGTTTACCCTGGGGAGGGAACTATGGCTACACCTTC. It specifies CASSLPWGGNYGYTF.

The rearrangement joins TRBV6-5 to TRBJ1-2, with 7 bases that match TRBD1. This CDR3 contains 15 residues. V lost 6 bases to trimming and J lost 4 bases; unmatched junction nucleotides: 11. Germline values: CDR1 MNHEY, CDR2 SVGAGI. The CDR3 loop is CASRHTGDQGYGYTF. The DNA of the CDR3 is TGTGCCAGCAGACATACAGGGGATCAGGGCTATGGCTACACCTTC.

The chain uses TRBV5-6 and TRBJ2-7, with 12 bases lining up with TRBD1. This CDR3 is 14 amino acids long. Unmatched junction bases numbered 5, after V lost 3 bases and J lost 7 bases. CDR1 is SGHDT, CDR2 YYEEEE, per germline. The CDR3: CASSSGQGADEQYF. The CDR3 DNA sequence: TGTGCCAGCAGCTCGGGACAGGGGGCAGATGAGCAGTACTTC. The variable domain in full, completed from reference TRBV5-6 and TRBJ2-7, reads DAGVTQSPTHLIKTRGQQVTLRCSPKSGHDTVSWYQQALGQGPQFIFQYYEEEERQRGNFPDRFSGHQFPNYSSELNVNALLLGDSALYLCASSSGQGADEQYFGPGTRLTVT.

The chain employs TRBV7-9 and TRBJ1-1; possible D gene TRBD1, 6 bases. The V gene lost 8 bases and the J gene lost 0 bases, with 7 bases spanning the gap. Germline V gives CDR1 SEHNR, CDR2 FQNEAQ (reference sequence). The CDR3 has 12 amino acids. The CDR3 region is CASAGVNTEAFF. The DNA of the CDR3 is TGTGCCAGCGCAGGGGTGAACACTGAAGCTTTCTTT. The whole variable domain, filled in from reference TRBV7-9 and TRBJ1-1, reads DTGVSQNPRHKITKRGQNVTFRCDPISEHNRLYWYRQTLGQGPEFLTYFQNEAQLEKSRLLSDRFSAERPKGSFSTLEIQRTEQGDSAMYLCASAGVNTEAFFGQGTRLTVV.

The V and J genes are TRBV5-3 and TRBJ2-5; 9 bases line up with TRBD2. TRBV5-3 is annotated as an ORF whose role is uncertain. This CDR3 has 16 residues. The trim removed 1 base at V and 2 bases at J, leaving 6 bases unmatched. As DNA, the CDR3 is TGTGCCAGAAGCTTGACAGCGGGGGGCAAACAAGAGACCCAGTACTTC. Encoded protein: CARSLTAGGKQETQYF.

This chain uses TRBV3-1 (or the pseudogene TRBV3-2) with TRBJ1-2; 7 bases map to TRBD1. The V and J ends lost 3 bases and 4 bases, in that order; junction bases with no gene match: 5. Germline CDR1 reads LGHDT; CDR2 reads YNNKEL (reference sequence). CDR3 length: 14 residues. CDR3 region: CASSQVRGSYGYTF. CDR3 bases: TGTGCCAGCAGCCAGGTCAGGGGGAGCTATGGCTACACCTTC.

The chain uses TRBV7-2 and TRBJ1-6, with TRBD1 matching over 8 bases. Germline V gives CDR1 SGHTA, CDR2 FQGNSA. The CDR3 contains 14 residues. Germline trimming cut 5 bases from V and 7 bases from J; bases unmatched to any gene: 4. This CDR3 reads CASSQDRENSPLHF. The CDR3 DNA reads as TGTGCCAGCAGCCAGGACAGGGAGAATTCACCCCTCCACTTT.

V usage is TRBV19 and J usage is TRBJ2-7; tentative D call: TRBD2 (5 bases). V dropped 6 bases and J dropped 2 bases, with 17 bases sitting between them. The CDR3 totals 15 residues. In germline, CDR1 is LNHDA, CDR2 SQIVND (reference sequence). CDR3 protein: CASRDGGASPYEQYF. DNA for the CDR3: TGTGCCAGTAGAGATGGAGGAGCTTCGCCCTACGAGCAGTACTTC.

The table lists this clone with a count of one. The rearrangement uses TRBV6-5 and TRBJ2-2; D possibly corresponds to TRBD2 (6 bases). Germline V gives CDR1 MNHEY, CDR2 SVGAGI. The CDR3 length is 15 residues. V lost 3 bases, J lost 5 bases, and 13 bases lay in between. The CDR3 DNA reads TGTGCCAGCAGTTATCGACTAGATCTTACCGGGGAGCTGTTTTTT. As protein: CASSYRLDLTGELFF.

This sequence joins TRBV4-3 and TRBJ2-3, with D tentatively TRBD1 (5 bases). The germline gives CDR1 LGHNA, CDR2 YSLEER. This CDR3 is built from 14 residues. The V and J ends lost 0 bases and 2 bases respectively, with 6 bases between them. CDR3 in DNA: TGCGCCAGCAGCCAAGAGGGGCCCACAGATACGCAGTATTTT. The encoded protein is CASSQEGPTDTQYF.

V usage is TRBV18 and J usage is TRBJ1-4; 9 nucleotides agree with TRBD1. V was pared by 2 bases and J by 5 bases, with 3 bases of the junction left unmatched. CDR3 size: 15 residues. Germline CDR1 reads KGHSH; CDR2 reads LQKENI. CDR3 sequence: CASSPIGTGNEKLFF. CDR3 nucleotides: TGTGCCAGCTCACCAATCGGGACAGGGAATGAAAAACTGTTTTTT.

The rearrangement links TRBV4-1 to TRBJ1-2; D is perhaps TRBD1 (6 bases). The CDR3 covers 13 residues. Trimming cost V 0 bases and J 8 bases, with 10 bases left between them. Germline V lookup: CDR1 MGHRA, CDR2 YSYEKL. Here the CDR3 reads CASSQDPRGGYTF. The DNA of the CDR3 is TGCGCCAGCAGCCAAGATCCCAGGGGAGGCTACACCTTC.

In regard to this clone: Within the sample, other DNA sequences also encode this same CDR3. The chain carries TRBV9 and TRBJ2-1; TRBD2 aligns across 8 bases. The CDR3 loop spans 14 amino acids. V shed 2 bases, J shed 5 bases, and the junction held 3 bases outside the gene matches. Germline V lookup: CDR1 SGDLS, CDR2 YYNGEE. The CDR3: CASSVLAGNNEQFF. CDR3 coding DNA: TGTGCCAGCAGCGTTTTAGCGGGGAACAATGAGCAGTTCTTC. Drawing the rest from reference TRBV9 and TRBJ2-1, the complete variable domain is DSGVTQTPKHLITATGQRVTLRCSPRSGDLSVYWYQQSLDQGLQFLIQYYNGEERAKGNILERFSAQQFPDLHSELNLSSLELGDSALYFCASSVLAGNNEQFFGPGTRLTVL.

The chain joins TRBV19 to TRBJ1-4, with D possibly being TRBD1 (6 bases). The CDR3 has 14 residues. Deletions cut 6 bases from V and 0 bases from J, with 8 bases between. Germline assignment: CDR1 LNHDA and CDR2 SQIVND (reference sequence). In DNA form, the CDR3 reads TGTGCCAGTAGCGGGACACCAACTAATGAAAAACTGTTTTTT. Translation: CASSGTPTNEKLFF.

The chain's CDR3 is CASGTSGGAYGTQYF. In DNA form, the CDR3 reads TGTGCCAGCGGAACTAGCGGGGGGGCCTATGGCACGCAGTATTTT. The chain employs TRBV4-2 and TRBJ2-3; 13 nucleotides align to TRBD2. Germline loops: CDR1 LGHNA, CDR2 YNFKEQ. CDR3 length: 15 residues. Trimming at V came to 8 bases and at J to 9 bases, leaving 11 bases not matched to a gene.

V gene TRBV5-1 combines with J gene TRBJ2-7; TRBD1 might be the D (5 bases). Germline V gene lookup returns CDR1 SGHRS and CDR2 YFSETQ. The length of the CDR3 is 13 residues. V was trimmed by 0 bases and J by 4 bases, leaving 8 bases between them. The CDR3 coding sequence is TGCGCCAGCAGCTTGGAAGGGGAATACGAGCAGTACTTC. It yields the protein CASSLEGEYEQYF.

V and J are TRBV9 and TRBJ2-1; maybe TRBD1 (5 bases). Germline CDR1 and CDR2: SGDLS and YYNGEE. There are 14 residues in the CDR3. With 0 bases removed from V and 7 bases from J, the gap between germline ends came to 11 bases. Here the CDR3 DNA reads TGTGCCAGCAGCGTAGTGGCAGGGATGAATGAGCAGTTCTTC. This sequence encodes CASSVVAGMNEQFF.

This sequence joins TRBV19 and TRBJ2-7, with 7 bases matching TRBD1. This CDR3 region has 14 residues. The germline gives CDR1 LNHDA, CDR2 SQIVND (reference sequence). V shed 5 bases and J 3 bases; nucleotides not matched to a gene: 7. This CDR3 reads CASSPGQVGYEQYF. The CDR3 DNA reads TGTGCCAGTAGTCCTGGACAGGTGGGCTACGAGCAGTACTTC.

This clone appeared a few times. The V and J genes are TRBV2 and TRBJ2-1, with TRBD2 matching 12 bases. V was clipped by 4 bases and J by 9 bases; unmatched bases: 4. The CDR3 length is 14 residues. Germline V lookup: CDR1 SNHLY, CDR2 FYNNEI. In DNA, the CDR3 is TGTGCCAGCAGTGGACTAGCGGGGGCCGGTGAGCAGTTCTTC. Encoded protein: CASSGLAGAGEQFF.

The sample holds one count of this clone. The chain carries TRBV19 and TRBJ2-2, with D possibly TRBD2 on 6 matching bases. The CDR3 has 16 residues. Trimming took 8 bases from V and 3 from J, leaving 19 bases between them. The germline V gene encodes CDR1 LNHDA and CDR2 SQIVND (reference sequence). CDR3 sequence: CASSAGNNDYTGELFF. CDR3 DNA sequence: TGTGCCAGTTCGGCGGGAAACAACGACTACACCGGGGAGCTGTTTTTT.

The V call is TRBV2, the J call TRBJ1-2, with 8 positions matching TRBD1. Germline lookup yields CDR1 SNHLY and CDR2 FYNNEI. V lost 3 bases and J lost 6; bases outside the gene matches: 6. This CDR3 spans 14 amino acids. As DNA, the CDR3 is TGTGCCAGCAGTGACTTGACAGGGGTAGATGGCTACACCTTC. It is translated as CASSDLTGVDGYTF.